This TCR beta chain was retrieved from a study of technical replicates of blood from a few donors. The V end lost 8 bases, the J end lost 0 bases, and 26 bases lay between the germline ends. This CDR3 comprises 18 residues. Per the germline V gene, CDR1 is MDHEN and CDR2 is SYDVKM. Some clones are missing from TCRdb's copy, which holds only in-frame ones; the method was immunoSEQ multiplex PCR. Of some 70,000 clones in the sample, 95% to 97% were seen once. The sequenced sample consisted of T cells isolated from PBMCs. V gene TRBV28 combines with J gene TRBJ2-7; tentative D call: TRBD1 (6 bases). The sequence derives from a human donor in good health. DNA for the CDR3: TGTGCCAGCGGACTCCGGTCCCCCTACAACAGGGACTCCTACGAGCAGTACTTC. This translates into CASGLRSPYNRDSYEQYF. Combining the CDR3 with reference TRBV28 and TRBJ2-7 gives the whole variable domain DVKVTQSSRYLVKRTGEKVFLECVQDMDHENMFWYRQDPGLGLRLIYFSYDVKMKEKGDIPEGYSVSREKKERFSLILESASTNQTSMYLCASGLRSPYNRDSYEQYFGPGTRLTVT.